The 16 T cell receptor beta chains listed next were all sequenced from one sample in a study of radiation and T cells in renal cell carcinoma. Clones were sequenced by immunoSEQ multiplex PCR, and TCRdb holds only the in-frame ones, with some missing. The sample lists about 9,300 clones, roughly 63% occurring once. The sample's treatment: 15 Gy SBRT to primary tumor, nephrectomy 4 weeks later. Sequencing was performed on tumor tissue, taken from a patient whose treatment included radiotherapy and nephrectomy. The source of these receptors is a woman aged 45-59 years with renal cell carcinoma.

The chain links TRBV5-1 to TRBJ2-5, with TRBD2 as a possible D gene (6 bases). The V gene lost 3 bases and the J gene lost 5 bases, with 14 bases spanning the gap. The CDR3 has 14 amino acids. Germline CDR1 SGHRS, CDR2 YFSETQ. CDR3 region: CASSSGLFAETQYF. The CDR3 bases are TGCGCCAGCAGCTCGGGACTTTTCGCGGAGACCCAGTACTTC.

This rearrangement joins TRBV4-1 to TRBJ2-6; a possible D gene is TRBD2 (6 bases). The CDR3 loop spans 19 amino acids. V was shortened by 0 bases and J by 0 bases, with 15 bases between the two germline ends. Germline-derived CDR1 and CDR2 are MGHRA and YSYEKL. The CDR3 loop reads CASSQDRGGTYSGANVLTF. The CDR3 coding sequence is TGCGCCAGCAGCCAAGATAGGGGCGGGACCTACTCTGGGGCCAACGTCCTGACTTTC.

J is TRBJ2-7 and V is TRBV19; 11 nucleotides align to TRBD2. Germline CDR1 and CDR2: LNHDA and SQIVND (reference sequence). Trimming took 5 bases from V and 1 from J; bases not matched to a gene: 7. The CDR3 sequence is 16 residues long. As DNA, the CDR3 is TGTGCCAGTAGTCCCTTTCCTAGCGGGGGGTCCTACGAGCAGTACTTC. This codes for CASSPFPSGGSYEQYF. The whole variable domain, filled in from reference TRBV19 and TRBJ2-7, reads DGGITQSPKYLFRKEGQNVTLSCEQNLNHDAMYWYRQDPGQGLRLIYYSQIVNDFQKGDIAEGYSVSREKKESFPLTVTSAQKNPTAFYLCASSPFPSGGSYEQYFGPGTRLTVT.

The rearrangement links TRBV5-1 to TRBJ1-5; maybe TRBD1 (6 bases). Germline-derived CDR1 and CDR2 are SGHRS and YFSETQ. Deletions cut 4 bases from V and 4 bases from J, with 9 bases between. The CDR3 has 13 amino acids. The CDR3 reads CASSRGRNQPQHF. Written as DNA, the CDR3 is TGCGCCAGCAGCCGGGGGCGTAATCAGCCCCAGCATTTT.

This clone was counted only a few times. V gene TRBV11-2 combines with J gene TRBJ2-7, with D hard to call. The CDR3 has 13 residues. Germline-derived CDR1 and CDR2 are SGHAT and FQNNGV. V gave up 1 base and J gave up 1 base, with 5 bases separating them. The CDR3 coding sequence is TGTGCCAGCAGCTTAGCCATTTCCTACGAGCAGTACTTC. This encodes CASSLAISYEQYF.

V and J are TRBV7-1 and TRBJ2-1, with TRBD2 identical over 8 bases. TRBV7-1 has ORF status, its function being uncertain. V lost 4 bases, J lost 9 bases, and 14 bases stayed unmatched. The CDR3 length is 16 residues. CDR3 coding DNA: TGTGCCAGCAGCTTAGCGCTAGCGGGTCCTACAGGTGAGCAGTTCTTC. Its protein product is CASSLALAGPTGEQFF.

The chain carries TRBV11-2 and TRBJ2-3, with D maybe TRBD2 (5 bases). V lost 0 bases, J lost 2 bases, and 9 bases lay in between. From germline, CDR1 is SGHAT and CDR2 FQNNGV. The CDR3 covers 15 residues. CDR3 sequence reads: CASSLDQDFTDTQYF. As DNA, the CDR3 is TGTGCCAGCAGCTTAGATCAGGACTTCACAGATACGCAGTATTTT.

The V call is TRBV5-1, the J call TRBJ2-3, with D maybe TRBD1 (6 bases). CDR3 size: 15 residues. The V end was cut by 4 bases, the J end by 7 bases, with 19 bases between. Germline CDR1 is SGHRS and CDR2 is YFSETQ. The CDR3 coding sequence is TGCGCCAGCAGCCTAACGGCACAGGGCCCCAATACGCAGTATTTT. Translating it yields CASSLTAQGPNTQYF. Drawing the rest from reference TRBV5-1 and TRBJ2-3, the complete variable domain is KAGVTQTPRYLIKTRGQQVTLSCSPISGHRSVSWYQQTPGQGLQFLFEYFSETQRNKGNFPGRFSGRQFSNSRSEMNVSTLELGDSALYLCASSLTAQGPNTQYFGPGTRLTVL.

V is TRBV25-1 and J is TRBJ2-5, with 7 bases identical to TRBD1. From germline, CDR1 is MGHDK and CDR2 SYGVNS. The CDR3 is made up of 14 amino acids. With V trimmed by 5 bases and J by 2 bases, 5 bases remained unmatched. DNA for the CDR3: TGTGCCAGCAGTCAACAGGGGACACAAGAGACCCAGTACTTC. Amino acid sequence: CASSQQGTQETQYF.

The chain joins TRBV6-6 to TRBJ1-5; TRBD1 matches at 9 bases. Per germline, CDR1 MNHNY and CDR2 SVGAGI (reference sequence). This CDR3 is built from 14 residues. With V trimmed by 6 bases and J by 4 bases, 4 bases remained unmatched. This chain's CDR3 is CASREDRGNQPQHF. The DNA for the CDR3 is TGTGCCAGCAGAGAGGACAGGGGAAATCAGCCCCAGCATTTT.

There are a few counts of this clone. V is TRBV2 and J is TRBJ1-5; no clear D. The CDR3 runs to 15 residues. Trimming stripped 3 bases from V and 0 bases from J, with 9 bases between. CDR1 is SNHLY and CDR2 is FYNNEI in the germline V gene. The DNA of the CDR3 is TGTGCCAGCAGTGAGACGGGAAATAGCAATCAGCCCCAGCATTTT. Translating it yields CASSETGNSNQPQHF.

This clone was counted a single time. The J gene is TRBJ2-7, the V gene TRBV7-6; 10 bases align to TRBD1. The ends lost 2 bases at V and 6 bases at J; junction bases unmatched: 4. Germline values: CDR1 SGHVS, CDR2 FNYEAQ. The CDR3 has 14 residues. CDR3 coding DNA: TGTGCCAGCAGCTTAATGGGGGACAGGGGCGAGCAGTACTTC. Translating it yields CASSLMGDRGEQYF.

CDR3 sequence reads: CASSSPSTGRRAFF. Written as DNA, the CDR3 is TGTGCCAGCAGTTCGCCGTCGACAGGGAGGAGGGCTTTCTTT. This chain uses TRBV28 with TRBJ1-1; 7 positions match TRBD1. In germline, CDR1 is MDHEN, CDR2 SYDVKM. The CDR3 runs to 14 residues. Trimming took 4 bases from V and 11 from J; bases not matched to a gene: 13.

The V call is TRBV7-2, the J call TRBJ2-7, with D uncertain. In germline, CDR1 is SGHTA, CDR2 FQGNSA. This CDR3 has 12 residues. V gave up 8 bases and J gave up 0 bases, with 8 bases separating them. CDR3 DNA sequence: TGTGCCAGCGTCTCAAACTCCTACGAGCAGTACTTC. This translates into CASVSNSYEQYF.

V usage is TRBV6-1 and J usage is TRBJ1-2; maybe TRBD1 (5 bases). CDR1 MNHNS and CDR2 SASEGT come from the germline V gene. Trimming took off 1 base at V and 7 bases at J, with 13 bases between the two ends. The CDR3 has 14 amino acids. CDR3 sequence: CASSEDGGRGGYTF. The CDR3, as DNA: TGTGCCAGCAGTGAAGATGGGGGACGGGGTGGCTACACCTTC.

The chain recombines TRBV11-2 with TRBJ1-2, with TRBD1 as a possible D gene (6 bases). Trimming shortened V by 3 bases and J by 2 bases, and 10 bases separated the two germline ends. Germline CDR1 is SGHAT and CDR2 is FQNNGV. The CDR3 has 14 amino acids. The CDR3 region is CASSFLTGNYGYTF. The CDR3 coding sequence is TGTGCCAGCAGCTTTTTGACAGGAAACTATGGCTACACCTTC.